This T cell receptor beta chain is from a study of blood T cell repertoires in COVID-19. As for the study in general: Nucleic acid was either cDNA or gDNA, and it came from T cells, B-cell-depleted T cells, or PBMCs.

Between the trimmed V and J ends, which lost 0 bases and 4 bases, there was a span of 9 bases. Germline CDR1 reads SGHTA; CDR2 reads FQGNSA. The CDR3 sequence is 15 residues long. The authors' processing: Amplified reference gene primers provided the basis for estimating nucleated cell counts. The data were produced by immunoSEQ multiplex PCR, yet TCRdb's version contains in-frame clones alone and is incomplete. The D gene and trimming were derived from the DNA, and the V and J assignments and clone size from that table. This sample has a few hundred thousand clones; more than 80% occur once, and the top ten carry about 9%. Participant ages covered about 18 to 95 years across 25 or so US areas. In assigning cohorts, the study relied on participant-reported clinical history.

The rearrangement joins TRBV7-2 to TRBJ2-2; possible D gene TRBD2, 6 bases. Input material: PBMCs or T cells enriched from blood (not recorded which). The receptor was isolated from a man aged 40-49 years who had recovered from COVID-19. CDR3 region: CASSLAAGSTGELFF. CDR3 coding DNA: TGTGCCAGCAGCTTAGCGGCGGGAAGCACCGGGGAGCTGTTTTTT. The entire variable domain, with the rest obtained from reference TRBV7-2 and TRBJ2-2, is as follows: GAGVSQSPSNKVTEKGKDVELRCDPISGHTALYWYRQSLGQGLEFLIYFQGNSAPDKSGLPSDRFSAERTGGSVSTLTIQRTQQEDSAVYLCASSLAAGSTGELFFGEGSRLTVL.